Detailed here is one T cell receptor beta chain. The antigen is undetermined. This sample stems from a study of T cell repertoires in cytomegalovirus infection. MiXCR, run by TCRdb on the reads, gives a single entry per CDR3 protein. This table has about half a million distinct CDR3 sequences, about 33% appearing once. The germline CDR1 and CDR2 sequences are MNHEY and SVGEGT. The CDR3 has 16 amino acids. Trimming shortened V by 2 bases and J by 0 bases, and 11 bases separated the two germline ends. This specimen consisted of cultured PBMCs, obtained from culture after CMV antigen stimulation. The chain combines TRBV6-2 or TRBV6-3 with TRBJ2-4; D is unresolved. The source is a human donor in good health (CMV status not recorded). Some clones in this sample may be carry-over from other donors' samples. In nucleotides, the CDR3 is TGTGCCAGCAGTTACGGGCTACAATTAGCCAAAAACATTCAGTACTTC. The encoded protein is CASSYGLQLAKNIQYF.